Listed below are T cell receptor beta chains from one sample, sequenced in a study of blood T cell repertoires in COVID-19. Sequencing was performed with immunoSEQ multiplex PCR; in TCRdb, only in-frame clones are kept and a portion is missing. The table has more than 300,000 clones, more than 70% seen once. The specimen sequenced was peripheral blood. The receptors shown here come from a woman aged 30 to 39 with COVID-19, enrolled during active disease. Both conserved end residues are trimmed from each CDR3.

v_call	j_call	cdr3_aa
TRBV4-3	TRBJ1-2	ASSQDRQGTYGYT
TRBV27	TRBJ2-7	ASSLLGAGSRGKQY
TRBV19	TRBJ2-7	ASSSGLAGYYEQY
TRBV19	TRBJ2-4	ASRRQGGKNIQY
TRBV9	TRBJ2-3	ATGQGATDTQY
TRBV28	TRBJ2-5	ASSLPGGETQY
TRBV2	TRBJ2-1	ASSREGQGNEQF
TRBV6-5	TRBJ1-1	ASSYRGDLAF
TRBV19	TRBJ2-1	ASSKGGRTYNEQF
TRBV30	TRBJ1-2	AWTRTDFSYGYT
TRBV30	TRBJ2-3	AWSRQLSGSVGTDTQY
TRBV27	TRBJ2-3	ASSFRFTDTQY
TRBV5-1	TRBJ2-3	ASSPGLAPASTDTQY
TRBV7-8	TRBJ2-7	ASSGRDRINYEQY
TRBV7-9	TRBJ1-1	ASSFLGANTEAF
TRBV7-2	TRBJ1-3	ASSLGDRGHGNTIY
TRBV5-1	TRBJ1-3	ASSETVLSGNTIY
TRBV9	TRBJ1-5	ASGGGAGQPQH
TRBV5-5	TRBJ2-7	ASSLEWQTYEQY
TRBV5-4	TRBJ2-3	ASSLLGLAGGGTDTQY
TRBV30	TRBJ1-2	AWSVGAGGYGYT
TRBV18	TRBJ2-5	ASSPLLGGSKETQY
TRBV7-9	TRBJ1-2	ASSLQGGPNYGYT
TRBV13	TRBJ2-1	ASSLTGRNEQF
TRBV7-2	TRBJ2-4	ASSAPGQGARAKNIQY
TRBV20-1	TRBJ1-2	SAGDYGYT
TRBV5-1	TRBJ2-2	ASSLRTTGELF
TRBV12-5	TRBJ2-1	ASGRGTTSGDEQF
TRBV19	TRBJ2-1	ASSKGGDRDSYNEQF
TRBV10-3	TRBJ2-5	AIGTAQETQY
TRBV4-1	TRBJ1-2	ASSSLRVGNYGYT
TRBV13	TRBJ2-7	ASSSRDSFYEQY
TRBV7-9	TRBJ2-1	ASSLLPGQGSFEQF
TRBV5-1	TRBJ2-5	ASSLDGTVQETQY
TRBV7-8	TRBJ2-7	ASSWGSSYEQY
TRBV21-1	TRBJ2-7	ASKFGGQGIYEQY
TRBV7-3	TRBJ2-5	ASSLTSGSQETQY
TRBV30	TRBJ1-4	AWGLNREKLF
TRBV28	TRBJ2-7	ASTPTQGEQY
TRBV7-9	TRBJ1-1	ASSLDGTMNTEAF
TRBV11-2	TRBJ2-5	ASSPGLAGGGRETQY
TRBV5-4	TRBJ2-5	ASSTLDSGLGETQY
TRBV29-1	TRBJ2-1	SGTGTGANEQF
TRBV4-3	TRBJ1-5	ASSQVTGMSQPQH